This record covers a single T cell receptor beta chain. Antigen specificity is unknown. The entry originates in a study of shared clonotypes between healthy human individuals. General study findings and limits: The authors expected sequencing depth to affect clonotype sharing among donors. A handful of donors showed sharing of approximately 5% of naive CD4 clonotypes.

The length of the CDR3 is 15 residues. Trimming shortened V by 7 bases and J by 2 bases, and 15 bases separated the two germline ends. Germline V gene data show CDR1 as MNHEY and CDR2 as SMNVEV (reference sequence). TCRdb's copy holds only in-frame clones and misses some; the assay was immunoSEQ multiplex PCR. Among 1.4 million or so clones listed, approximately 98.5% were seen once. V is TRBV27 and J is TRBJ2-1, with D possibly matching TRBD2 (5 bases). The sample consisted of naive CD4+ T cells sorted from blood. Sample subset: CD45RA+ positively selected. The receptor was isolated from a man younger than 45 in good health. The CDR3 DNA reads TGTGCCAGCACTTCGGGGTCGAGGACCTACAATGAGCAGTTCTTC. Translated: CASTSGSRTYNEQFF.